This T cell receptor beta chain was found in a study of shared clonotypes between healthy human individuals. Assay: immunoSEQ multiplex PCR; the TCRdb copy retains only in-frame clones and omits some. The sample contains over 800,000 clones, over 90% of which appear only once. Worth noting for this clone: Its antigen is as yet unknown.

Naive CD8 cells comprised CD45RO-negative, CCR7-positively selected cells, excluding terminally differentiated effector memory CD45RA+ cells. V gave up 6 bases and J gave up 5 bases; unmatched junction bases: 8. The CDR3 contains 15 residues. Germline-derived CDR1 and CDR2 are MNHNY and SVGAGI (reference sequence). Study conclusions and caveats: Although depth was large, rarefaction showed that sequencing of the sorted subsets was incomplete. Roughly 5.3% of naive CD4 clonotypes were common to several donors.

The rearrangement joins TRBV6-6 to TRBJ2-1, with TRBD2 identical over 9 bases. The sequence derives from a man younger than 45 in good health. The sample was naive CD8+ T cells sorted from blood. This CDR3 reads CASSLAGELDNEQFF. CDR3 nucleotides: TGTGCCAGCAGCTTAGCGGGAGAGTTGGACAATGAGCAGTTCTTC.